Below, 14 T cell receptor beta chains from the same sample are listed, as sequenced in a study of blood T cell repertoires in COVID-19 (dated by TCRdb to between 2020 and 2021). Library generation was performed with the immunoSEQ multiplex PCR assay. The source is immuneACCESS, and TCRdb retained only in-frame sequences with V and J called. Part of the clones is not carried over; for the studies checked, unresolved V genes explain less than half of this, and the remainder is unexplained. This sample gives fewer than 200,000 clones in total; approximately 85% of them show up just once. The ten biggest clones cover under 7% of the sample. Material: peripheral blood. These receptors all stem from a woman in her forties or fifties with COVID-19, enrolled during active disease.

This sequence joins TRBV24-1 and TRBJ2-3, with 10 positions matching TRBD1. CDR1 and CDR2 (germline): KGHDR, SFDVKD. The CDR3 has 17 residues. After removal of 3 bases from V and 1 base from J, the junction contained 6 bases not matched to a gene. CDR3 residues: CATSDPPGQGRTDTQYF. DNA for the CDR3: TGTGCCACCAGTGATCCTCCGGGACAGGGGCGCACAGATACGCAGTATTTT.

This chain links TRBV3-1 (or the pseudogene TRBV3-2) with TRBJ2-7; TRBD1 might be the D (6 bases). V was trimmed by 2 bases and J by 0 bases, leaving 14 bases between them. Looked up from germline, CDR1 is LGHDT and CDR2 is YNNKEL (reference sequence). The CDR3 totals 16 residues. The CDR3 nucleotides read TGTGCCAGCAGCCAACCCGGGACACTCAGCTCCTACGAGCAGTACTTC. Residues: CASSQPGTLSSYEQYF.

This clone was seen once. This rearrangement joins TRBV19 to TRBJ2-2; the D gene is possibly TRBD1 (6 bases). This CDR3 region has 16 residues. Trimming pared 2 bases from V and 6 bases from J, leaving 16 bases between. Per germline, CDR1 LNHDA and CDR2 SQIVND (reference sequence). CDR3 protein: CASSISGGVGAGELFF. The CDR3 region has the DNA TGTGCCAGTAGTATATCTGGGGGCGTGGGGGCCGGGGAGCTGTTTTTT.

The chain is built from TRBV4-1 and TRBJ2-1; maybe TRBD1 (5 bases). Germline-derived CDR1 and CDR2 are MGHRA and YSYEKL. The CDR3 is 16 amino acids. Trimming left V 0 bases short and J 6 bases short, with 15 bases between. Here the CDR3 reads CASSQEGRGNTNEQFF. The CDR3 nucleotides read TGCGCCAGCAGCCAAGAAGGAAGGGGCAACACCAATGAGCAGTTCTTC.

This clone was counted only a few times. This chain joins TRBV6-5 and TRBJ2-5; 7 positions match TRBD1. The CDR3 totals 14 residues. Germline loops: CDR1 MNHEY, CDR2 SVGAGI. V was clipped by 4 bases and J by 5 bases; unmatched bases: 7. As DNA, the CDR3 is TGTGCCAGCAGTTTACAGGGGAATGGGGAGACCCAGTACTTC. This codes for CASSLQGNGETQYF.

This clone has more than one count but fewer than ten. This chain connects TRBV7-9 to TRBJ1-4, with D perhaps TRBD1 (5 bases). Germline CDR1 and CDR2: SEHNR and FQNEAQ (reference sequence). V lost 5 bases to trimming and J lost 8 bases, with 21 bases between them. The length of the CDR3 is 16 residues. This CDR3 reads CASSPPEWGGREKLFF. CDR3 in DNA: TGTGCCAGCAGCCCCCCCGAGTGGGGGGGTAGGGAAAAACTGTTTTTT.

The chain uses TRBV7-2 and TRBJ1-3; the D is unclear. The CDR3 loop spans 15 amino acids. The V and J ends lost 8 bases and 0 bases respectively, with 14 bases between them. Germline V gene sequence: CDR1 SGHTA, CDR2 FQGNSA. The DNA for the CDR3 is TGTGCCAGCGCCAAGAGGGCGTTCTCTGGAAACACCATATATTTT. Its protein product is CASAKRAFSGNTIYF. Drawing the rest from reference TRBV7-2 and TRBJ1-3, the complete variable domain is GAGVSQSPSNKVTEKGKDVELRCDPISGHTALYWYRQSLGQGLEFLIYFQGNSAPDKSGLPSDRFSAERTGGSVSTLTIQRTQQEDSAVYLCASAKRAFSGNTIYFGEGSWLTVV.

CDR3 residues: CASSSAGGPGNEQFF. The CDR3 coding sequence is TGTGCCAGCAGCTCAGCCGGGGGGCCGGGGAATGAGCAGTTCTTC. The genes are TRBV7-7 and TRBJ2-1; D possibly corresponds to TRBD2 (7 bases). The V end lost 4 bases, the J end lost 7 bases, and 17 bases lay between the germline ends. CDR1 and CDR2 from the germline V gene are SSHAT and FNYEAQ (reference sequence). This CDR3 region has 15 residues.

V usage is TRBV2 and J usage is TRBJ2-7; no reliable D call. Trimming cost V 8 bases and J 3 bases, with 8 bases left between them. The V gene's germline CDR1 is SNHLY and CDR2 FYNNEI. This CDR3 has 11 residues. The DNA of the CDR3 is TGTGCCAGCGCAGGTCACTACGAGCAGTACTTC. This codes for CASAGHYEQYF.

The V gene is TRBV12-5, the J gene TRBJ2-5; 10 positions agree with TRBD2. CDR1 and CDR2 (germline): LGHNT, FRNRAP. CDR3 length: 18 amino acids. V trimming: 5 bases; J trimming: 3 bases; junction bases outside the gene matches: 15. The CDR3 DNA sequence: TGTGCTAGTGGTGAAACGCAAAAATACACTAGCGGGGAAGAGACCCAGTACTTC. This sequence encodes CASGETQKYTSGEETQYF. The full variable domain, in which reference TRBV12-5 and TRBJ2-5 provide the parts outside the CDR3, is DARVTQTPRHKVTEMGQEVTMRCQPILGHNTVFWYRQTMMQGLELLAYFRNRAPLDDSGMPKDRFSAEMPDATLATLKIQPSEPRDSAVYFCASGETQKYTSGEETQYFGPGTRLLVL.

CDR3 sequence reads: CASSLDMNTEAFF. Here the CDR3 DNA reads TGTGCCAGCAGCTTGGACATGAACACTGAAGCTTTCTTT. This chain links TRBV7-3 with TRBJ1-1, with D possibly TRBD1 on 5 matching bases. V was shortened by 3 bases and J by 0 bases, with 5 bases between the two germline ends. The CDR3 sequence is 13 residues long. Germline values: CDR1 SGHTA, CDR2 FQGTGA.

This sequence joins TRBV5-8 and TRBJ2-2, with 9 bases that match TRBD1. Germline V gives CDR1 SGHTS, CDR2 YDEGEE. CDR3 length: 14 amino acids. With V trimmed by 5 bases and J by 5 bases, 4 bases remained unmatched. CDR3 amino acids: CASRRQGETGELFF. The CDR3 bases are TGTGCCAGCAGGAGACAGGGGGAGACCGGGGAGCTGTTTTTT.

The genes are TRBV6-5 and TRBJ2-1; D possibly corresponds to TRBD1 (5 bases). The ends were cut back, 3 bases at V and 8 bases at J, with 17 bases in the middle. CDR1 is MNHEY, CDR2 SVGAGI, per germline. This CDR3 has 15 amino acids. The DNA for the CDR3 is TGTGCCAGCAGTTATCAGGGTCTGGGTTTCGATGAGCAGTTCTTC. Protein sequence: CASSYQGLGFDEQFF.

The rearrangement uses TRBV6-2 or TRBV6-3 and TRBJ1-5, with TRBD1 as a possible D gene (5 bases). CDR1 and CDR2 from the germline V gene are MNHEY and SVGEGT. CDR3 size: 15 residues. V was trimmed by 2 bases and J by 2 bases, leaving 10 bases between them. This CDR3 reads CASSYQGLGNQPQHF. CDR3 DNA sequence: TGTGCCAGCAGTTACCAGGGTTTGGGCAATCAGCCCCAGCATTTT.